This entry lists 17 T cell receptor beta chains sequenced from one sample in a study of regulatory and conventional T cells in RAG deficiency. The table came from immunoSEQ multiplex PCR; TCRdb's copy has only in-frame clones and leaves some out. Among thousands of clones listed, roughly 78% were seen once. The same sample was also used in a study of regulatory T cells. This second report adds: Amplification used 52 TRBV primers and 13 TRBJ primers.

Sample: CD8+ T cells sorted from blood. Source of these receptors: a human donor in good health.

This clone was detected once. The chain carries TRBV12-5 and TRBJ1-2, with TRBD1 identical over 9 bases. V was clipped by 5 bases and J by 3 bases; unmatched bases: 7. This CDR3 region has 15 residues. Germline V gene lookup returns CDR1 LGHNT and CDR2 FRNRAP. The CDR3 region is CASGGRTGEDYGYTF. The CDR3 DNA reads as TGTGCTAGTGGTGGCCGGACAGGGGAGGACTATGGCTACACCTTC.

Worth noting for this clone: The same CDR3 is also encoded by other DNA sequences in this sample. V and J are TRBV19 and TRBJ1-5, with 9 nucleotides matching TRBD1. CDR1 is LNHDA and CDR2 is SQIVND in the germline V gene (reference sequence). V gave up 7 bases and J gave up 7 bases; unmatched junction bases: 8. The CDR3 extends over 14 amino acids. The CDR3 region has the DNA TGTGCCAGTACTGATGGACAGGGGAGACAGCCCCAGCATTTT. Translated, it gives CASTDGQGRQPQHF.

This clone has a handful of counts. This chain links TRBV18 with TRBJ1-6, with D perhaps matching TRBD1 (6 bases). This CDR3 has 17 amino acids. Trimming pared 3 bases from V and 3 bases from J, leaving 15 bases between. Looked up from germline, CDR1 is KGHSH and CDR2 is LQKENI. The CDR3 is CASSPYTGQSYNSPLHF. The CDR3 bases are TGTGCCAGCTCACCCTATACAGGGCAAAGCTATAATTCACCCCTCCACTTT.

The chain is built from TRBV19 and TRBJ2-2; perhaps TRBD2 as D (6 bases). Trimming removed 6 bases from V and 9 bases from J, with 8 bases in between. Per germline, CDR1 LNHDA and CDR2 SQIVND (reference sequence). The CDR3 consists of 11 residues. CDR3 coding DNA: TGTGCCAGTAGGAGCGGGCGGGAGCTGTTTTTT. Its protein product is CASRSGRELFF.

CDR3 DNA: TGTGCCAGCATCAACATGACCGTGTTCGAAGCTTTCTTT. This sequence encodes CASINMTVFEAFF. J is TRBJ1-1 and V is TRBV6-1, with unresolved D. CDR3 length equals 13 residues. Germline assignment: CDR1 MNHNS and CDR2 SASEGT. Trimming shortened V by 7 bases and J by 8 bases, and 17 bases separated the two germline ends.

The rearrangement links TRBV5-1 to TRBJ2-7; TRBD1 might be the D (5 bases). Trimming took 2 bases from V and 0 from J, leaving 6 bases between them. This CDR3 spans 13 amino acids. Germline loops: CDR1 SGHRS, CDR2 YFSETQ. The DNA of the CDR3 is TGCGCCAGCAGCTTCAGGGCCTCCTACGAGCAGTACTTC. It yields the protein CASSFRASYEQYF.

The J gene is TRBJ2-7, the V gene TRBV28; TRBD1 matches 9 bases. Germline CDR1 reads MDHEN; CDR2 reads SYDVKM. The CDR3 runs to 17 residues. The trim removed 5 bases at V and 2 bases at J, leaving 13 bases unmatched. CDR3: CASSTLPGTGITYEQYF. CDR3 nucleotides: TGTGCCAGCAGTACCCTCCCCGGGACAGGGATAACCTACGAGCAGTACTTC.

The rearrangement joins TRBV25-1 to TRBJ2-6; possibly TRBD1 for D (5 bases). This CDR3 spans 18 amino acids. The V gene lost 11 bases and the J gene lost 1 base, with 24 bases spanning the gap. The V gene's germline CDR1 is MGHDK and CDR2 SYGVNS. The CDR3 DNA reads as TGTGCCGGCCTAAGGGGTAGACAGCTTAAGTCTGGGGCCAACGTCCTGACTTTC. This encodes CAGLRGRQLKSGANVLTF. Complete variable domain (other parts from reference TRBV25-1 and TRBJ2-6): EADIYQTPRYLVIGTGKKITLECSQTMGHDKMYWYQQDPGMELHLIHYSYGVNSTEKGDLSSESTVSRIRTEHFPLTLESARPSHTSQYLCAGLRGRQLKSGANVLTFGAGSRLTVL.

The chain is built from TRBV2 and TRBJ1-2; D perhaps matches TRBD1 (5 bases). V was shortened by 3 bases and J by 1 base, with 12 bases between the two germline ends. The CDR3 sequence is 15 residues long. CDR1 SNHLY and CDR2 FYNNEI come from the germline V gene. CDR3 residues: CASSESTGLNYGYTF. CDR3 coding DNA: TGTGCCAGCAGTGAGTCTACAGGTCTTAACTATGGCTACACCTTC.

The V and J genes are TRBV14 and TRBJ1-2; unclear D gene. The CDR3 is made up of 14 amino acids. Per the germline V gene, CDR1 is SGHDN and CDR2 is FVKESK. The V end lost 4 bases, the J end lost 3 bases, and 12 bases lay between the germline ends. Here the CDR3 reads CASSPWTGDYGYTF. CDR3 DNA: TGTGCCAGCAGCCCTTGGACCGGCGACTATGGCTACACCTTC. The complete variable domain, with remaining parts taken from reference TRBV14 and TRBJ1-2, reads EAGVTQFPSHSVIEKGQTVTLRCDPISGHDNLYWYRRVMGKEIKFLLHFVKESKQDESGMPNNRFLAERTGGTYSTLKVQPAELEDSGVYFCASSPWTGDYGYTFGSGTRLTVV.

V is TRBV27 and J is TRBJ1-2, with no clear D. Trimming removed 2 bases from V and 4 bases from J, with 8 bases in between. The CDR3 loop spans 13 amino acids. From germline, CDR1 is MNHEY and CDR2 SMNVEV (reference sequence). As DNA, the CDR3 is TGTGCCAGCAGTTTAAAGGGCATCTATGGCTACACCTTC. It yields the protein CASSLKGIYGYTF.

The chain combines TRBV19 with TRBJ1-2, with D unclear. This CDR3 has 14 amino acids. V was trimmed by 10 bases and J by 4 bases, leaving 19 bases between them. CDR1 LNHDA and CDR2 SQIVND come from the germline V gene (reference sequence). The DNA of the CDR3 is TGTGCCATCCAACCCGGTTCAGCGGTCTATGGCTACACCTTC. Protein: CAIQPGSAVYGYTF.

Only a few counts were recorded for this clone. The chain couples TRBV12-5 to TRBJ1-2; D gene uncertain. V gave up 4 bases and J gave up 3 bases, with 12 bases separating them. CDR3 size: 14 residues. Germline loops: CDR1 LGHNT, CDR2 FRNRAP. The CDR3 loop reads CASGSGPTDYGYTF. CDR3 in DNA: TGTGCTAGTGGTTCCGGCCCTACGGACTATGGCTACACCTTC.

The chain has TRBV14 and TRBJ2-5; TRBD2 matches at 8 bases. This CDR3 has 17 amino acids. Germline lookup yields CDR1 SGHDN and CDR2 FVKESK. Trimming removed 0 bases from V and 1 base from J; junction bases left unmatched: 7. CDR3 residues: CASSQDMSGGPQETQYF. CDR3 in DNA: TGTGCCAGCAGCCAAGATATGAGCGGGGGCCCCCAAGAGACCCAGTACTTC.

This clone was detected a few times. The CDR3: CASSAGNQPQHF. CDR3 sequence (DNA): TGTGCCAGCAGCGCAGGGAATCAGCCCCAGCATTTT. The V call is TRBV9, the J call TRBJ1-5; TRBD1 might be the D (5 bases). The V end was cut by 3 bases, the J end by 4 bases, with 5 bases between. The germline CDR1 and CDR2 sequences are SGDLS and YYNGEE. The CDR3 runs 12 residues.

This chain links TRBV5-1 with TRBJ2-2; no firm D call. CDR3 length: 15 residues. V was clipped by 0 bases and J by 5 bases, with 11 bases between them. CDR1 is SGHRS and CDR2 is YFSETQ in the germline V gene. The CDR3 protein is CASSLVDGWTGELFF. In DNA, the CDR3 is TGCGCCAGCAGCTTGGTCGACGGGTGGACCGGGGAGCTGTTTTTT. Full variable domain (missing parts from reference TRBV5-1 and TRBJ2-2): KAGVTQTPRYLIKTRGQQVTLSCSPISGHRSVSWYQQTPGQGLQFLFEYFSETQRNKGNFPGRFSGRQFSNSRSEMNVSTLELGDSALYLCASSLVDGWTGELFFGEGSRLTVL.

This clone was counted between two and nine times. The rearrangement joins TRBV5-1 to TRBJ1-1; D not resolved. Trimming left V 4 bases short and J 5 bases short, with 9 bases between. Germline-derived CDR1 and CDR2 are SGHRS and YFSETQ. CDR3 size: 12 residues. CDR3 DNA: TGCGCCAGCAGCCAAGAGGGAACTGAAGCTTTCTTT. It is translated as CASSQEGTEAFF.